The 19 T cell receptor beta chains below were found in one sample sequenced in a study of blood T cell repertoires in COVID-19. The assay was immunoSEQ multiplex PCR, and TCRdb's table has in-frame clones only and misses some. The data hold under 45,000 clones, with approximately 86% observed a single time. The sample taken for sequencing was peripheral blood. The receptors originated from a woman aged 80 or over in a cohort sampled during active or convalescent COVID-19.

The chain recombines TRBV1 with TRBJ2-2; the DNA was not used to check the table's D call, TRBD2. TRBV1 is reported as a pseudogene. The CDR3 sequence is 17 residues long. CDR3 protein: CTSSQLAGGPVTGELFF. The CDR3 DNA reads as TGCACCAGCAGCCAACTAGCGGGAGGGCCGGTCACCGGGGAGCTGTTTTTT.

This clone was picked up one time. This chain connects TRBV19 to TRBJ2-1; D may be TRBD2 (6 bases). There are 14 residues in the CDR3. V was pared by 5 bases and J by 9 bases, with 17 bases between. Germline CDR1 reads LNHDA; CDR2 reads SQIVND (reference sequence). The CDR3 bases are TGTGCCAGTAGTTCGTCGACGGGGGAGTTTGAGCAGTTCTTC. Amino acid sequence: CASSSSTGEFEQFF.

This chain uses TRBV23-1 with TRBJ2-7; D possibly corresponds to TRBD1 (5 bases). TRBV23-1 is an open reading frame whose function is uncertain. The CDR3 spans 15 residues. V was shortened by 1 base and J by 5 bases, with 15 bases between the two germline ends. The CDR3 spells CASSQFPGFNHEQYF. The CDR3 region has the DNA TGCGCCAGCAGTCAATTTCCAGGGTTTAACCACGAGCAGTACTTC.

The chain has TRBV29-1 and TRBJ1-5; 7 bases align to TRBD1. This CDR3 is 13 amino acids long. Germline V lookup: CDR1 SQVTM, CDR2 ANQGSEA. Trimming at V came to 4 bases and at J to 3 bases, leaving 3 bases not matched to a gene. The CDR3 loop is CSVGQGSNQPQHF. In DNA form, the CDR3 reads TGCAGCGTTGGACAGGGTTCCAATCAGCCCCAGCATTTT.

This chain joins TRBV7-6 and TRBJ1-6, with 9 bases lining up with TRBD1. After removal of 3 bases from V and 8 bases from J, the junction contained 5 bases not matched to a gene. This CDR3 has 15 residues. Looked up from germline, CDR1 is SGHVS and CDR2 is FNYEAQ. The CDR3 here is CASSFTGGYDSPLHF. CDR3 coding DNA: TGTGCCAGCAGCTTCACAGGGGGCTACGATTCACCCCTCCACTTT.

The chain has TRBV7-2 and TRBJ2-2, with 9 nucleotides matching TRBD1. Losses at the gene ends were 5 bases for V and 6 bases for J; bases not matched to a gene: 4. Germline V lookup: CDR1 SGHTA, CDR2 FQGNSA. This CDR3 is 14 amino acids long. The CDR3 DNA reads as TGTGCCAGCAGCGTACAGGGGGCCGCCGGGGAGCTGTTTTTT. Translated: CASSVQGAAGELFF.

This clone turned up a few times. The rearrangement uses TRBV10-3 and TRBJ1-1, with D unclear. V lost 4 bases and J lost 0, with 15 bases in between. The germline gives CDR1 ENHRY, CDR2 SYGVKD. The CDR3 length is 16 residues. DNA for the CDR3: TGTGCCATCAGTGTAGAGCCCGCGGCCATGAACACTGAAGCTTTCTTT. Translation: CAISVEPAAMNTEAFF.

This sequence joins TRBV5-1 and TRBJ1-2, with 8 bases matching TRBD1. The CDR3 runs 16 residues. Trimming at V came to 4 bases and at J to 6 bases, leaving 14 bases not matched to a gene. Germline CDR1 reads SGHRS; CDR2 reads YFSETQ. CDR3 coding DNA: TGCGCCAGCAGCCTTACTGACAGGGGAGAGACCGATGGCTACACCTTC. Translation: CASSLTDRGETDGYTF.

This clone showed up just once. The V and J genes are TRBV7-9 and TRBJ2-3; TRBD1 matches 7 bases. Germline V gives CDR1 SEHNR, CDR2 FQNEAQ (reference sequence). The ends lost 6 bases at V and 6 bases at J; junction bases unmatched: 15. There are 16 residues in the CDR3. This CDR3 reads CASRLQGGDLGDTQYF. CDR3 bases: TGTGCCAGCAGGCTGCAAGGGGGCGACCTCGGGGATACGCAGTATTTT.

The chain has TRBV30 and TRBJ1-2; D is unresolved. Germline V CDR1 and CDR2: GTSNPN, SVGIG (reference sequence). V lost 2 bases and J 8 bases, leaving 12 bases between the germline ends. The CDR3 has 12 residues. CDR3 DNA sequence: TGTGCCTGGAGTTCCTCCCCGGGGGGCTACACCTTC. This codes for CAWSSSPGGYTF.

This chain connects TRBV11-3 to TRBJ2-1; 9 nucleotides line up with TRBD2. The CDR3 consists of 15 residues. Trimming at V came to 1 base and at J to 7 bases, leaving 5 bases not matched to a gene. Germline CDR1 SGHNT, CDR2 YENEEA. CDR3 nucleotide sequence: TGTGCCAGCAGCTTAGGCGGCGGGAGGGGAAATGAGCAGTTCTTC. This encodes CASSLGGGRGNEQFF. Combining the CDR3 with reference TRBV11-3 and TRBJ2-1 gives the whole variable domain EAGVVQSPRYKIIEKKQPVAFWCNPISGHNTLYWYLQNLGQGPELLIRYENEEAVDDSQLPKDRFSAERLKGVDSTLKIQPAELGDSAVYLCASSLGGGRGNEQFFGPGTRLTVL.

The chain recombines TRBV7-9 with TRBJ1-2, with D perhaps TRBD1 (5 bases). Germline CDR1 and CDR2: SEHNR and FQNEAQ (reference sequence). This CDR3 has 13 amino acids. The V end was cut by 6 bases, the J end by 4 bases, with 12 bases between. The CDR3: CASRPADSYGYTF. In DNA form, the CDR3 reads TGTGCCAGCAGACCCGCCGACAGCTATGGCTACACCTTC.

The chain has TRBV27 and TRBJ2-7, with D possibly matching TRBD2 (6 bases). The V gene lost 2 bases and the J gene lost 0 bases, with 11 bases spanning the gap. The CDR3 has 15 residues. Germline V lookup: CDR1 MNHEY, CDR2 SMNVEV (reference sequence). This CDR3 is CASSLRYGGSYEQYF. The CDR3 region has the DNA TGTGCCAGCAGTTTAAGGTACGGGGGCTCCTACGAGCAGTACTTC.

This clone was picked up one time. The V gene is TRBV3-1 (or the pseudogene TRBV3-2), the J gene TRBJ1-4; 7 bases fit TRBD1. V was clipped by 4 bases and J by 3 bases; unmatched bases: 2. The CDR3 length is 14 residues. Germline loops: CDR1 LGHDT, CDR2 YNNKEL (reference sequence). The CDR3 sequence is CASSPGTANEKLFF. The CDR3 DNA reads TGTGCCAGCAGCCCTGGGACAGCTAATGAAAAACTGTTTTTT.

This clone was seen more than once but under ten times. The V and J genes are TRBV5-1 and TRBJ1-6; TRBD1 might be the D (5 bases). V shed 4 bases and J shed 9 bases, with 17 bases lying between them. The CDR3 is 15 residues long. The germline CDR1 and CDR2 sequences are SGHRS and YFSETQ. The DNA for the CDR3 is TGCGCCAGCAGCCCGGGGACTCTCGACGGTTCACCCCTCCACTTT. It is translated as CASSPGTLDGSPLHF.

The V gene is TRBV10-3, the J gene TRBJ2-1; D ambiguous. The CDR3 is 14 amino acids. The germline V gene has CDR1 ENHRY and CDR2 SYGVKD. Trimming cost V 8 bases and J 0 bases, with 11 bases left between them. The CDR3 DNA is TGTGCCATCGGTAGCCTGAGCTCCTACAATGAGCAGTTCTTC. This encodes CAIGSLSSYNEQFF.

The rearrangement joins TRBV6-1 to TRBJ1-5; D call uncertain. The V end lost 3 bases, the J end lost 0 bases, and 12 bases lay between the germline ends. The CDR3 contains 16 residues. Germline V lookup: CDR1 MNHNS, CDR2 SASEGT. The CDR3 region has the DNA TGTGCCAGCAGTGACTGGGGAGAACATAGCAATCAGCCCCAGCATTTT. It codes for CASSDWGEHSNQPQHF.

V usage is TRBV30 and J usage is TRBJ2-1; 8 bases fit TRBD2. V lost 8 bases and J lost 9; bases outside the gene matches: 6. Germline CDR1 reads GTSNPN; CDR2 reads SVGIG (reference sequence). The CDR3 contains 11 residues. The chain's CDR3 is CAQRGGFEQFF. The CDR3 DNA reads TGTGCCCAACGGGGGGGATTTGAGCAGTTCTTC.

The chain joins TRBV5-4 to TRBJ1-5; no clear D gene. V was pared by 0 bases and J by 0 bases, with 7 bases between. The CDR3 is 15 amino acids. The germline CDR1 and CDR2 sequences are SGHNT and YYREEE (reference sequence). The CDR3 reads CASSLGAGSNQPQHF. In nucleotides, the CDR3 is TGTGCCAGCAGCTTGGGGGCAGGTAGCAATCAGCCCCAGCATTTT.